This is a list of T cell receptor beta chains from one sample in a study of T-cell reconstitution after alpha-beta-depleted transplantation in children. TCRdb re-analysed the PCR reads in MiXCR, keeping a single row per CDR3 protein. The sample records a few hundred thousand distinct CDR3 sequences, around 17% being singletons. This specimen was PBMCs from the stem cell graft donor, taken from the stem cell graft. The receptors were gathered from a human donor who donated a stem cell graft to a child with acute lymphoblastic leukemia. Each CDR3 is given with its conserved first and last residue. Rows give clone size only sometimes, using once, few, many, or a class for an expanded clone.

CDR3 protein | J gene | V gene | clone size
CASSFDSTDTQYF | TRBJ2-3 | TRBV25-1 | many
CASSELGQGTGELFF | TRBJ2-2 | TRBV25-1 | NA
CASSLAEGPTYEQYF | TRBJ2-7 | TRBV7-9 | few
CASSLRLAGENEQFF | TRBJ2-1 | TRBV5-1 | few
CSARDSAGSWRMGDEQFF | TRBJ2-1 | TRBV20-1 | NA
CASSFMGGTGTDTQYF | TRBJ2-3 | TRBV5-1 | NA
CAISPGQIYNEQFF | TRBJ2-1 | TRBV10-3 | many
CASSLVSMSADEQYF | TRBJ2-7 | TRBV5-1 | few
CAISESVLRDTEAFF | TRBJ1-1 | TRBV10-3 | many
CASRDRVEFF | TRBJ2-1 | TRBV2 | NA
CAIKGDRYQETQYF | TRBJ2-5 | TRBV10-3 | few